This T cell receptor (beta chain) was found in a study of blood T cell repertoires in COVID-19 (TCRdb year 2020). Context from the whole study: Collaborator samples came from the United States, Italy and Spain and covered acute and convalescent phases of COVID-19. The material from the prospective study consisted of cDNA or gDNA derived from T cells, B-cell-depleted T cells, or PBMCs. Deeply sampled blood TCRbeta repertoires from subjects exposed to, actively infected with, or recovered from COVID-19 were included in the dataset. The repertoires were made available in a free public database intended to serve as a resource for research on the immune response to SARS-CoV-2. The samples were drawn from two sources: the first 160 participants of the ongoing ImmuneRACE study, and about 1,300 subjects contributed by 6 global collaborators. Sample metadata almost always included a de-identified subject ID, COVID-19 status, age in years and sex. Where available, HLA class I and class II types were taken from metadata supplied by the sample provider and were not determined by assay-based typing. Summary of the overall study and its limitations: The quantity of clinical and demographic metadata differed by source and by participant and was supplied without curation.

The table lists this clone with a few counts. What antigen it recognizes has not been identified. Per-base quality was not reported, and no clone a single base away is much larger than it. One collaborating source in Seattle enrolled patients while the patients were actively infected and followed the patients over time throughout the course of disease. Each collaborating institution followed its own protocols to collect whole blood in K2EDTA tubes. Collaborator samples were shipped for TCRbeta analysis as frozen whole blood, isolated PBMCs, or DNA extracted from either sample type. TCRbeta CDR3 regions were amplified from genomic DNA using the immunoSEQ Assay, a bias-controlled multiplex PCR. The study's own analysis went as follows. The number of nucleated cells in each sample was estimated by amplification of reference gene primers within the assay. To quantify the absolute abundance of each unique TCRbeta CDR3 rearrangement, sequence reads were collapsed and filtered. For each sample, productive Simpson clonality was calculated by taking the square root of Simpson's diversity index across productive rearrangements. TCRdb re-hosts the immuneACCESS table, in-frame sequences only. Its copies lack some clones; in the studies checked, an unresolved V gene accounts for under half of them, and the cause for the rest is not known. V and J calls and clone size come straight from that table; D and trimming were deduced from the DNA. Within this sample are roughly 70,000 clones, with approximately 73% of them counted one time only. Just under 15% of the sample comes from the top ten.

For this chain, trimming is 2 bases at the V end and 5 bases at the J end, and the number of junction bases without a gene match is 14. For CDR1 and CDR2, the germline V gene lists KGHSH and LQKENI. CDR3 length: 17 amino acids, cysteine to phenylalanine. Only CDR3 DNA remains: 51 bases, in frame from the first base. The origin of this receptor is a man aged 55 to 70 with COVID-19, enrolled during active disease. Source material: peripheral blood. This chain is built from TRBV18 and TRBJ2-7; the junction holds 8 bases that match TRBD1. At the DNA level, the sequence is TGTGCCAGCTCACCATTGAGGAGTGGACAGGGAAGGGACGAGCAGTACTTC. Translation gives CASSPLRSGQGRDEQYF.